The 17 T cell receptor beta chains below were found in one sample sequenced in a study of T cell repertoires in cytomegalovirus infection. Via MiXCR, TCRdb re-called the reads, giving one row per CDR3 protein. The sample holds fewer than 200,000 distinct CDR3 sequences, 15% to 20% seen once. Sequencing was carried out using PBMCs. Receptors originate from a human donor in good health (CMV status not recorded). Some clones in this sample may be carry-over from other donors' samples.

The rearrangement links TRBV30 to TRBJ1-5; D may be TRBD1 (5 bases). Germline V gives CDR1 GTSNPN, CDR2 SVGIG (reference sequence). Trimming left V 0 bases short and J 3 bases short, with 9 bases between. This CDR3 is 14 amino acids long. CDR3 coding DNA: TGTGCCTGGAGTGTTGGGACGACCAATCAGCCCCAGCATTTT. Protein: CAWSVGTTNQPQHF.

The gene calls are TRBV20-1 and TRBJ1-5; D unclear. The CDR3 length is 15 residues. The V end lost 3 bases, the J end lost 0 bases, and 12 bases lay between the germline ends. The germline V gene encodes CDR1 DFQATT and CDR2 SNEGSKA (reference sequence). The CDR3 protein is CSASKPGNSNQPQHF. CDR3 DNA: TGCAGTGCTAGCAAACCCGGCAATAGCAATCAGCCCCAGCATTTT.

A word on this clonotype: A junction end diverges from the germline sequence, so it may reflect a read error. The chain carries TRBV7-3 and TRBJ1-1, with a tentative D call TRBD1 (5 bases). Germline lookup yields CDR1 SGHTA and CDR2 FQGTGA. The CDR3 is 13 amino acids. CDR3 amino acids: CASSSQGGTDAFF. The CDR3 coding sequence is TGTGCCAGCAGCTCCCAGGGAGGCACTGATGCTTTCTTT.

This clonotype was observed at least ten times. This chain connects TRBV7-2 to TRBJ1-1, with TRBD1 matching over 9 bases. The length of the CDR3 is 17 residues. Germline CDR1 SGHTA, CDR2 FQGNSA. Trimming took 4 bases from V and 1 from J; bases not matched to a gene: 10. As DNA, the CDR3 is TGTGCCAGCAGCTCAGAGGACAGGGGTTTTCGGAACACTGAAGCTTTCTTT. Encoded protein: CASSSEDRGFRNTEAFF.

The chain joins TRBV20-1 to TRBJ2-2; possible D gene TRBD1, 6 bases. The germline gives CDR1 DFQATT, CDR2 SNEGSKA (reference sequence). Trimming left V 6 bases short and J 1 base short, with 12 bases between. The CDR3 is 14 residues long. CDR3: CSASRDKNTGELFF. The CDR3 coding sequence is TGCAGTGCCTCCCGGGACAAGAACACCGGGGAGCTGTTTTTT.

This clonotype was detected only a few times. The CDR3 coding sequence is TGTGCCAGCAGCTTGGACAGATCTAACTATGGCTACACCTTC. Translated: CASSLDRSNYGYTF. The chain joins TRBV7-9 to TRBJ1-2, with D tentatively TRBD1 (6 bases). V was pared by 3 bases and J by 0 bases, with 8 bases between. Germline assignment: CDR1 SEHNR and CDR2 FQNEAQ (reference sequence). This CDR3 is built from 14 residues.

The table lists this clonotype with a few counts. The genes are TRBV19 and TRBJ1-1; D remains ambiguous. V dropped 6 bases and J dropped 0 bases, with 11 bases sitting between them. Germline lookup yields CDR1 LNHDA and CDR2 SQIVND (reference sequence). The CDR3 is 14 amino acids. This CDR3 is CASRSQAMNTEAFF. The CDR3 DNA reads as TGTGCCAGTAGGTCCCAGGCCATGAACACTGAAGCTTTCTTT.

A note on this clonotype: The missing conserved phenylalanine or tryptophan at the end of this CDR3 makes a read error likely. The gene calls are TRBV12-5 and TRBJ1-6, with D perhaps TRBD1 (5 bases). The V gene's germline CDR1 is LGHNT and CDR2 FRNRAP. The V and J ends lost 4 bases and 9 bases respectively, with 19 bases between them. The CDR3 spans 16 residues. DNA for the CDR3: TGTGCTAGTGGTTCCCTCGGGGCACCGGCGGGTTCACCCCTCCACCTT. As protein: CASGSLGAPAGSPLHL.

This chain connects TRBV5-6 to TRBJ2-1; D unresolved. The V gene's germline CDR1 is SGHDT and CDR2 YYEEEE. The V end lost 2 bases, the J end lost 5 bases, and 14 bases lay between the germline ends. This CDR3 is 15 amino acids long. CDR3 loop: CASSFYQRFDNEQFF. DNA for the CDR3: TGTGCCAGCAGCTTCTACCAAAGGTTCGACAATGAGCAGTTCTTC. The full variable domain, completed using reference TRBV5-6 and TRBJ2-1, is DAGVTQSPTHLIKTRGQQVTLRCSPKSGHDTVSWYQQALGQGPQFIFQYYEEEERQRGNFPDRFSGHQFPNYSSELNVNALLLGDSALYLCASSFYQRFDNEQFFGPGTRLTVL.

This clonotype was seen ten or more times. The chain uses TRBV6-2 or TRBV6-3 and TRBJ2-7; 8 nucleotides line up with TRBD1. V shed 4 bases, J shed 4 bases, and the junction held 6 bases outside the gene matches. The CDR3 is 14 residues long. Germline V gene data show CDR1 as MNHEY and CDR2 as SVGEGT. DNA for the CDR3: TGTGCCAGCAGTTTCGGGACAGGATATTACGAGCAGTACTTC. It specifies CASSFGTGYYEQYF.

This clonotype was counted many times. The rearrangement joins TRBV28 to TRBJ1-1, with 7 bases identical to TRBD1. V lost 8 bases, J lost 0 bases, and 6 bases stayed unmatched. This CDR3 spans 14 amino acids. CDR1 is MDHEN and CDR2 is SYDVKM in the germline V gene. CDR3 region: CASVTGALNTEAFF. The CDR3 coding sequence is TGTGCCAGCGTTACAGGGGCCTTGAACACTGAAGCTTTCTTT.

This clonotype was detected only a few times. This chain connects TRBV19 to TRBJ1-6; D is unclear. V was trimmed by 8 bases and J by 11 bases, leaving 19 bases between them. This CDR3 region has 14 residues. From germline, CDR1 is LNHDA and CDR2 SQIVND (reference sequence). CDR3 residues: CASSGNQRVAPLHF. DNA of the CDR3: TGTGCCAGTTCCGGGAACCAACGGGTCGCACCCCTCCACTTT.

Ten or more counts support this clonotype. The rearrangement joins TRBV7-6 to TRBJ2-1, with 11 bases that match TRBD2. V shed 1 base, J shed 6 bases, and the junction held 8 bases outside the gene matches. CDR3 length: 17 residues. The germline CDR1 and CDR2 sequences are SGHVS and FNYEAQ. In DNA form, the CDR3 reads TGTGCCAGCAGCTTAGGAATAGCGGGAGGGCCAAGCAATGAGCAGTTCTTC. Its translation is CASSLGIAGGPSNEQFF.

This clonotype was seen only a few times. J is TRBJ2-1 and V is TRBV18; D is unclear. V lost 6 bases, J lost 3 bases, and 12 bases lay in between. The CDR3 contains 14 residues. Germline CDR1 and CDR2: KGHSH and LQKENI. In nucleotides, the CDR3 is TGTGCCAGCTCCCCCTCGAGAAACTACAATGAGCAGTTCTTC. This encodes CASSPSRNYNEQFF.

This clonotype was recorded at least ten times. The V call is TRBV12-3 or TRBV12-4, the J call TRBJ2-3, with 13 positions matching TRBD2. There are 16 residues in the CDR3. V lost 5 bases, J lost 4 bases, and 6 bases stayed unmatched. The CDR3 loop reads CASSPGLAGVADTQYF. In DNA form, the CDR3 reads TGTGCCAGCAGTCCCGGACTAGCGGGAGTTGCAGATACGCAGTATTTT.

Here the CDR3 reads CSARALGTSGSVGKNIQYF. In nucleotides, the CDR3 is TGCAGTGCTAGAGCATTAGGGACTAGCGGGAGCGTAGGCAAAAACATTCAGTACTTC. The chain employs TRBV20-1 and TRBJ2-4; 14 bases align to TRBD2. Trimming at V came to 1 base and at J to 3 bases, leaving 11 bases not matched to a gene. CDR1 and CDR2 (germline): DFQATT, SNEGSKA (reference sequence). This CDR3 contains 19 residues.

The genes are TRBV5-6 and TRBJ2-7; a possible D gene is TRBD1 (6 bases). Germline V lookup: CDR1 SGHDT, CDR2 YYEEEE. The V end was cut by 3 bases, the J end by 2 bases, with 27 bases between. The CDR3 is 19 residues long. The CDR3: CASSSRMNPTGLPAYEQYF. In DNA form, the CDR3 reads TGTGCCAGCAGCTCCCGAATGAACCCTACAGGGTTACCAGCCTACGAGCAGTACTTC.